The present TCR beta chain was sequenced within a study of T cell changes during pregnancy in multiple sclerosis. The CDR3 spans 16 residues. The V gene lost 0 bases and the J gene lost 4 bases, with 13 bases spanning the gap. Per the germline V gene, CDR1 is LGHNA and CDR2 is YNFKEQ. This table comes from immunoSEQ multiplex PCR, and its TCRdb copy is limited to in-frame clones, with some not included. The profile shows about 93,000 clones, 85% to 95% of them singletons. Material: peripheral blood, obtained after pregnancy. The V gene is TRBV4-2, the J gene TRBJ1-5; D possibly corresponds to TRBD1 (6 bases). The TCR sequence derives from a female donor with multiple sclerosis, enrolled in a pregnancy study. The CDR3 nucleotides read TGTGCCAGCAGCCAAGAGACAGGTGCTCATAATCAGCCCCAGCATTTT. Protein sequence: CASSQETGAHNQPQHF.